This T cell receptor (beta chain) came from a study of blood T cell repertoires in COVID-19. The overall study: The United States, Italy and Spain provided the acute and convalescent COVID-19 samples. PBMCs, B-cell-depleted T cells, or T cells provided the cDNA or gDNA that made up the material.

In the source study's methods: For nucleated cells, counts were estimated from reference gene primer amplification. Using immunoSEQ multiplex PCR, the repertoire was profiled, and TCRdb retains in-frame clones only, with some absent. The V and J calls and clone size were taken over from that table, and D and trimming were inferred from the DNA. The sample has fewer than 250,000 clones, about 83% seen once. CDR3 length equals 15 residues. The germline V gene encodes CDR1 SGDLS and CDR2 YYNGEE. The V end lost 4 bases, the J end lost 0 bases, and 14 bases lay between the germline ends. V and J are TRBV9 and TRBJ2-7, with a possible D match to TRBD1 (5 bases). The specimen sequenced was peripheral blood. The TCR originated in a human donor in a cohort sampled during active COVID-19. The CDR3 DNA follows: TGTGCCAGCAGCCCTACAGGAGTCCTCTCCTACGAGCAGTACTTC. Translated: CASSPTGVLSYEQYF.